This TCR beta chain derives from a study of cytomegalovirus exposure and HLA in healthy donors (dated by TCRdb to 2015 to 2018). Some background on the complete study: An earlier analysis of some 600 of the donors reported 276 Gb of sequence data and 95 million to 130 million unique TCR beta sequences obtained from 180 million or so T cells. Roughly 300 gigabases of sequencing data and approximately 85 million unique TCR sequences were included in an early release covering over 600 HLA-typed donors. Among the approximately 420 genotyped donors, about 85% belonged to the genetic ancestry cluster associated with self-reported Caucasian donors. The study was designed to test whether signatures of past pathogen exposure could be identified by cataloging public T cell receptors. The T cell repertoires of some 670 subjects were profiled by immunosequencing and related to cytomegalovirus serostatus. Besides the first cohort of more than 650 subjects, a separate validation cohort made up of roughly 120 different subjects was used. To predict cytomegalovirus infection status, the study brought together high-throughput TCR immunosequencing, statistical association of individual TCRs with disease status, and machine learning. In a later analysis, previously published TCR beta repertoires from about 670 donors were re-analyzed and high-resolution HLA genotyping was added so that TCR occurrence patterns could be studied. In the later analysis, no new phenotypic data were used to find candidate immune exposures; instead, reliance was placed on TCR beta sequences and their occurrence across donors. In an earlier analysis of roughly 580 of the donors, high-throughput TCR beta sequencing was used to judge whether each TCR beta V gene segment behaved as functional or pseudogenic. Donor age, sex, ethnicity and CMV serostatus were compiled together with the repertoire data. In a later genetic analysis, genome-wide SNP genotypes for about 65% of the roughly 700 donors were used, and that subset was treated as a discovery cohort. All discovery cohort repertoires had been generated using a single sequencing platform. HLA typing included class I and class II loci at four-digit resolution. The number of typed donors differed by locus: about 620-630 for A, B, C, DRB1 and DQB1; approximately 530 for DQA1; 606 for DPA1; and about 450 for DPB1. About five DR-DQ haplotypes were treated as single units for association and clustering because of strong linkage in the cohort. Among about 390 genotyped donors of the cohort, an average of roughly 240,000 unique TCR beta nucleotide sequences were sequenced per donor, about a sixth of them non-productive.

The full study reports these points: A later genetic analysis associated a missense DCLRE1C variant with V-gene and J-gene trimming of TCR beta chains, and an independent cohort replicated the association. The classifier was reported to diagnose cytomegalovirus status with high specificity and sensitivity in both the original cohort and the validation cohort. It was suggested by the authors that the approach could potentially be generalized to other disease states and immunological phenotypes. In the study, 164 TCR beta chains were listed as associated with cytomegalovirus. The sequencing pipeline was judged likely to have produced a cluster of highly shared sequence variants as a technical artifact. Most TCR sequences were observed very rarely across donors, whereas some public TCRs were present in many individuals. Because some donors lacked HLA typing at each locus, the association tests relied only on the typed subset. Linkage disequilibrium might explain the correlated functional status among segregating V segments, but an unknown experimental factor could not be excluded. In a later analysis, HLA-associated TCR beta chains were found to be more clonally expanded and to have lower generation probabilities than equally common non-associated chains. A few of the identified cytomegalovirus-associated TCR beta chains were confirmed in vitro to be specific for cytomegalovirus antigens. Assigning TCR associations to individual alleles was difficult when HLA alleles, especially DR and DQ, strongly co-occurred. A later genetic analysis reported fewer N-insertions in productive TCRs among donors in an Asian-associated ancestry cluster than the roughly 700-donor mean. A later analysis associated about 18,000 TCR beta sequences with specific HLA alleles at a false discovery rate of 0.05. In an earlier analysis of 450 to 750 of the donors, most TCR beta V segments appeared in productive rearrangements about 90% or about 30% of the time, broadly matching IMGT annotations. Some 15 rarely observed V segments, including chromosome 9 orphons, were excluded from the earlier analysis of several hundred of the donors because counts were too low. A further reported finding was that TCR beta sequences accurately predicted the HLA-A and HLA-B alleles for most subjects in the first cohort. According to a later analysis, most CMV-associated TCR beta chains appeared to be HLA-restricted, and the HLA associations seemed to be driven largely by CMV exposure. According to a later analysis, TCR association rates differed among HLA loci, with DRB1 alleles showing the most associated TCRs and HLA-C alleles showing the fewest. In this cohort, only TCR beta chains were sequenced, and detectable features were limited by the absence of alpha or paired-chain data. Roughly uniform sequencing depth across donors was assumed in presence/absence analyses, although this assumption may not hold. A later analysis reported that several top co-occurrence clusters appeared linked to parvovirus B19, influenza, CMV and Epstein-Barr virus. Some IMGT-functional V segments, including TRBV6-2 and TRBV6-3, could not be distinguished by the 87-base-pair reads and were therefore excluded. CMV serostatus was the only immune exposure information available for the cohort.

The cohort consisted of approximately 690 healthy bone marrow donors. All cohort members were sampled while nominally healthy, although unrecorded immune exposures were likely present. The donor was CMV seronegative and was included in the group of 352 seronegative cohort members. Each donor provided a peripheral blood sample, and peripheral blood mononuclear cells were used for TCR beta sequencing. The Qiagen DNeasy Blood Extraction Kit was used to extract genomic DNA from the blood cell samples. Library creation used the immunoSEQ multiplex PCR assay. For the multiplex PCR, a mixture combining 60 forward primers for TCR Vbeta segments and 13 reverse primers for TCR Jbeta segments was used. The CDR3 region of rearranged TCR beta genes was amplified from genomic DNA with a multiplex PCR assay. The amplified TCR beta libraries were sequenced on the Illumina HiSeq System as 87-base-pair reads. Concerning the study's data processing: In a later analysis, about 80 million unique TCR beta chains were counted across the 500 to 700 repertoires, and around 10 million of these chains were shared by at least two donors. Raw reads were error-corrected and collapsed into unique sequences with a nearest-neighbor algorithm that merged closely related sequences to remove PCR and sequencing errors. Alignment of CDR3 sequences to IMGT reference sequences was used to assign V, D and J gene segments. Each retained sequence needed at least a six-nucleotide match to both a V gene segment and a J gene segment. Rearrangements were classified as productive when the CDR3 lacked stop codons and remained in frame with V and J, and all other rearrangements were classified as non-productive. Following IMGT convention, CDR3 was defined as the stretch from the second conserved V-encoded cysteine to the conserved J-encoded phenylalanine. The earlier analysis of 587 of the donors excluded sequences that lacked an unambiguous match to a single V gene segment. An earlier analysis of a few hundred of the donors called V segments functional above 56.7% productive rearrangements and segregating when the between-donor standard deviation exceeded 5%. To diagnose cytomegalovirus status from the catalog of TCR beta chain sequences, a statistical classification framework was built. In a later analysis, V and J genes were assigned by comparing TCR nucleotide sequences against IMGT/GENE-DB human TR gene sequences. In a later analysis, CDR3 sequences and most-parsimonious VDJ recombination scenarios were assigned using the TCRdist pipeline. In a later analysis, every TCR beta chain was defined by the combination of its CDR3 amino acid sequence and its V-gene family, and reads without a unique V-gene family were dropped. In a later analysis, some 600 highly shared, low-generation-probability nucleotide sequences were removed to address suspected cross-contamination and a sequencing artifact. In a later analysis, a clonal expansion index was calculated for each public chain from normalized within-repertoire ranks of inferred template counts. In a later analysis, generation probabilities were computed with a VDJ recombination model fitted to out-of-frame rearrangements, and the resulting probabilities were checked against IGoR. In a later analysis, hypergeometric tests were used to score TCR-TCR, TCR-HLA and TCR-CMV co-occurrence, with a repertoire-size bias correction applied to TCR pairs. A later analysis estimated false discovery rates by permuting HLA or CMV assignments 20 times. In a later analysis, co-occurring TCRs were grouped using DBSCAN, with TCRdist sequence similarity added in when clustering inside HLA-allele-positive subsets. Co-occurrence clustering excluded repertoires with fewer than 30,000 or more than 120,000 public chains, plus five with anomalous nucleotide sharing. TCRdb stores this immuneACCESS table with in-frame sequences only. Part of the clones is absent; in the studies checked, under half of the shortfall reflects unresolved V genes, and no reason is known for the rest. From that table come the V and J calls and clone size; the DNA was used to work out D and trimming. A total of around 200,000 clones appear in this sample, roughly 79% of them only once. Approximately 1.8% of the sample is in the top ten clones.

In the case of this clone: Its antigen remains undetermined. Per-nucleotide qualities are absent, and no much larger clonotype sits a single base away.

The CDR3 covers 14 residues, taking in both the cysteine and the phenylalanine. The kept DNA is CDR3 alone, 42 bases in frame from the first base. The V end gives up 3 bases and the J end 5 bases, leaving 6 bases in the junction not matched to a gene. Via the germline V gene (reference sequence), CDR1 is PRHDT and CDR2 FYEKMQ. Sequencing input: PBMCs. Recombination joined TRBV13 with TRBJ2-7; the central 8 bases match TRBD1. The receptor's source is a male donor in good health and CMV-seronegative. The nucleotides are TGTGCCAGCAGCTTTAGTCGGACAGGGAACGAGCAGTACTTC. It specifies CASSFSRTGNEQYF. Supplemented by the reference TRBV13 and TRBJ2-7 proteins around the CDR3, the complete variable domain is AAGVIQSPRHLIKEKRETATLKCYPIPRHDTVYWYQQGPGQDPQFLISFYEKMQSDKGSIPDRFSAQQFSDYHSELNMSSLELGDSALYFCASSFSRTGNEQYFGPGTRLTVT.